The 32 T cell receptor beta chains in this list originate from one sample, sequenced in a study of blood T cell repertoires in COVID-19. Only in-frame clones appear in the TCRdb table, and some are missing; sequencing was by immunoSEQ multiplex PCR. The table shows approximately 70,000 clones, with approximately 90% occurring only once. The sample comprised peripheral blood. The receptors come from a woman between 55 and 75 years old with active COVID-19.

The rearrangement links TRBV5-1 to TRBJ2-1; D unresolved. The V gene's germline CDR1 is SGHRS and CDR2 YFSETQ. The CDR3 length is 15 residues. The germline V and J ends were trimmed by 2 bases and 3 bases, with 12 bases remaining between them. The CDR3 nucleotides read TGCGCCAGCAGCTTCCTGGGTCAGGTCTACAATGAGCAGTTCTTC. As protein: CASSFLGQVYNEQFF.

V usage is TRBV6-5 and J usage is TRBJ2-1; D is perhaps TRBD1 (5 bases). In germline, CDR1 is MNHEY, CDR2 SVGAGI. The CDR3 covers 15 residues. V was cut by 10 bases and J by 6 bases, with 22 bases left in between. The CDR3 region has the DNA TGTGCCACCAGACCCGAAACAGGCCTACGCAATGAGCAGTTCTTC. Translated, it gives CATRPETGLRNEQFF.

The gene calls are TRBV27 and TRBJ2-5; no clear D. This CDR3 is built from 11 residues. Trimming took off 6 bases at V and 3 bases at J, with 5 bases between the two ends. Germline CDR1 reads MNHEY; CDR2 reads SMNVEV (reference sequence). The CDR3 protein is CASRYKETQYF. CDR3 sequence (DNA): TGTGCCAGCAGGTACAAAGAGACCCAGTACTTC.

In DNA form, the CDR3 reads TGTGCCAGCACCCCCCGGGACAGGGGCGGGGATACGCAGTATTTT. Encoded protein: CASTPRDRGGDTQYF. V usage is TRBV5-4 and J usage is TRBJ2-3; 10 nucleotides align to TRBD1. CDR3 size: 15 residues. The germline V gene encodes CDR1 SGHNT and CDR2 YYREEE (reference sequence). V gave up 6 bases and J gave up 6 bases; unmatched junction bases: 10. Filled out from reference TRBV5-4 and TRBJ2-3, the complete variable domain reads ETGVTQSPTHLIKTRGQQVTLRCSSQSGHNTVSWYQQALGQGPQFIFQYYREEENGRGNFPPRFSGLQFPNYSSELNVNALELDDSALYLCASTPRDRGGDTQYFGPGTRLTVL.

The chain links TRBV4-2 to TRBJ1-1; D unresolved. From germline, CDR1 is LGHNA and CDR2 YNFKEQ. V lost 0 bases and J 0 bases, leaving 11 bases between the germline ends. The CDR3 has 16 amino acids. The CDR3 region is CASSQDSDIMNTEAFF. Here the CDR3 DNA reads TGTGCCAGCAGCCAAGATTCCGACATCATGAACACTGAAGCTTTCTTT.

The CDR3 loop reads CASSTGASGRLGVNIQYF. The CDR3 region has the DNA TGCGCCAGCAGCACCGGGGCTAGCGGGAGGTTAGGCGTAAACATTCAGTACTTC. V usage is TRBV4-1 and J usage is TRBJ2-4; 11 positions agree with TRBD2. Germline values: CDR1 MGHRA, CDR2 YSYEKL. With 5 bases clipped from V and 6 bases from J, the junction kept 15 bases outside the gene matches. The CDR3 totals 18 residues.

CDR3 protein: CASSLGRGDGETEAFF. CDR3 coding DNA: TGCGCCAGCAGCTTGGGACGGGGAGATGGGGAGACTGAAGCTTTCTTT. This chain links TRBV5-1 with TRBJ1-1, with D uncertain. The CDR3 sequence is 16 residues long. V dropped 0 bases and J dropped 5 bases, with 17 bases sitting between them. Germline CDR1 SGHRS, CDR2 YFSETQ.

The rearrangement links TRBV28 to TRBJ1-1; TRBD1 might be the D (6 bases). CDR3 length equals 14 residues. Germline CDR1 is MDHEN and CDR2 is SYDVKM. Trimming removed 2 bases from V and 4 bases from J, with 11 bases in between. The CDR3 nucleotides are TGTGCCAGCAGTTTAGTCAGGGGAGCCACTGAAGCTTTCTTT. Translation gives CASSLVRGATEAFF.

V and J are TRBV5-4 and TRBJ2-1, with a tentative D call TRBD2 (6 bases). Deletions cut 0 bases from V and 0 bases from J, with 16 bases between. Germline V gene sequence: CDR1 SGHNT, CDR2 YYREEE (reference sequence). The CDR3 has 18 residues. CDR3 amino acids: CASSLVRGGRSSYNEQFF. DNA of the CDR3: TGTGCCAGCAGCTTGGTTCGGGGAGGAAGGAGCTCCTACAATGAGCAGTTCTTC.

The rearrangement links TRBV19 to TRBJ2-3, with 7 bases matching TRBD2. After removal of 1 base from V and 2 bases from J, the junction contained 3 bases not matched to a gene. Germline assignment: CDR1 LNHDA and CDR2 SQIVND (reference sequence). The CDR3 runs 15 residues. CDR3 sequence: CASSIGGSFTDTQYF. The CDR3 DNA follows: TGTGCCAGTAGTATAGGCGGGAGCTTCACAGATACGCAGTATTTT.

V usage is TRBV7-9 and J usage is TRBJ2-1; 11 nucleotides line up with TRBD2. There are 16 residues in the CDR3. Per the germline V gene, CDR1 is SEHNR and CDR2 is FQNEAQ (reference sequence). Losses at the gene ends were 5 bases for V and 0 bases for J; bases not matched to a gene: 3. The DNA for the CDR3 is TGTGCCAGCAGCACTACTAGCGGGAGCTCCTACAATGAGCAGTTCTTC. Its protein product is CASSTTSGSSYNEQFF.

The chain employs TRBV7-2 and TRBJ2-2; 15 bases agree with TRBD2. This CDR3 spans 16 amino acids. Germline assignment: CDR1 SGHTA and CDR2 FQGNSA. The ends lost 5 bases at V and 10 bases at J; junction bases unmatched: 8. The DNA of the CDR3 is TGTGCCAGCAGCCAATGGACTAGCGGGAGGGCCGAGGAGCTGTTTTTT. Translated: CASSQWTSGRAEELFF.

This clone was seen just once. The rearrangement uses TRBV30 and TRBJ2-7; D might be TRBD2 (6 bases). From germline, CDR1 is GTSNPN and CDR2 SVGIG (reference sequence). With 7 bases removed from V and 2 bases from J, the gap between germline ends came to 12 bases. The CDR3 contains 12 residues. The CDR3 is CALNTGAYEQYF. The CDR3, as DNA: TGTGCCTTGAACACGGGAGCCTACGAGCAGTACTTC.

V is TRBV9 and J is TRBJ2-5; maybe TRBD1 (6 bases). The CDR3 has 14 residues. The V end lost 0 bases, the J end lost 7 bases, and 13 bases lay between the germline ends. Per the germline V gene, CDR1 is SGDLS and CDR2 is YYNGEE. CDR3 DNA: TGTGCCAGCAGCGTAGATCAGGGGTCGGGGACCCAGTACTTC. Protein product: CASSVDQGSGTQYF.

V usage is TRBV7-2 and J usage is TRBJ1-2; D remains ambiguous. From germline, CDR1 is SGHTA and CDR2 FQGNSA. CDR3 length equals 12 residues. The V end was cut by 5 bases, the J end by 8 bases, with 12 bases between. DNA of the CDR3: TGTGCCAGCAGCCTCCCGCGGGAGGGCTACACCTTC. Protein sequence: CASSLPREGYTF.

Points on this clone: Other DNA variants within this sample encode the same CDR3. The chain carries TRBV11-1 and TRBJ2-2; 8 bases fit TRBD1. V lost 6 bases to trimming and J lost 3 bases; unmatched junction nucleotides: 6. The length of the CDR3 is 15 residues. Germline CDR1 SGHAT, CDR2 FQDESV (reference sequence). The chain's CDR3 is CASSLGQGHTGELFF. The CDR3 nucleotides are TGTGCCAGCAGTCTTGGACAGGGACACACCGGGGAGCTGTTTTTT.

This clone appeared a single time. V gene TRBV6-7 combines with J gene TRBJ1-6; weak D call: TRBD1 (5 bases). TRBV6-7 is flagged as an ORF with uncertain function. The CDR3 loop spans 15 amino acids. Trimming removed 6 bases at V and 8 bases at J, with 17 bases between. CDR3 sequence reads: CASRAPGTGDSPLHF. Written as DNA, the CDR3 is TGTGCCAGCAGAGCTCCCGGGACGGGGGATTCACCCCTCCACTTT.

V usage is TRBV11-3 and J usage is TRBJ1-1, with D possibly TRBD1 on 6 matching bases. Trimming removed 5 bases from V and 10 bases from J, with 17 bases in between. CDR1 is SGHNT and CDR2 is YENEEA in the germline V gene. CDR3 length: 13 amino acids. CDR3 sequence reads: CASSPRGGRTAFF. For the CDR3, the DNA is TGTGCCAGCAGCCCACGGGGGGGGCGGACAGCTTTCTTT.

The gene calls are TRBV24-1 and TRBJ2-2; 7 bases fit TRBD1. Germline V gene sequence: CDR1 KGHDR, CDR2 SFDVKD. The CDR3 contains 13 residues. V lost 3 bases, J lost 7 bases, and 1 base stayed unmatched. CDR3: CATSDPGGGELFF. CDR3 nucleotides: TGTGCCACCAGTGATCCAGGGGGCGGGGAGCTGTTTTTT.

The chain recombines TRBV6-5 with TRBJ1-2; the D is unclear. CDR3 size: 15 residues. Germline CDR1 is MNHEY and CDR2 is SVGAGI. Between the trimmed V and J ends, which lost 6 bases and 4 bases, there was a span of 18 bases. Here the CDR3 DNA reads TGTGCCAGCAGGCTAATGTTAGACACCACCTATGGCTACACCTTC. It is translated as CASRLMLDTTYGYTF.

The chain recombines TRBV30 with TRBJ1-1; TRBD1 matches 8 bases. The V gene's germline CDR1 is GTSNPN and CDR2 SVGIG (reference sequence). After removal of 2 bases from V and 1 base from J, the junction contained 15 bases not matched to a gene. CDR3 length equals 18 residues. This CDR3 is CAWSQSGTGVRQNTEAFF. In nucleotides, the CDR3 is TGTGCCTGGAGTCAATCCGGGACAGGAGTTCGACAGAACACTGAAGCTTTCTTT.

The chain employs TRBV5-1 and TRBJ2-7, with 10 bases identical to TRBD2. CDR1 and CDR2 from the germline V gene are SGHRS and YFSETQ. The CDR3 covers 14 residues. J lost 7 bases, V lost 4 bases, and 8 bases had no gene match. In DNA, the CDR3 is TGCGCCAGCAGCCCAGCGGGAGGGGGTTTGGAGCAGTACTTC. Its protein product is CASSPAGGGLEQYF.

The rearrangement links TRBV6-4 to TRBJ2-3, with D perhaps matching TRBD2 (6 bases). Germline V gives CDR1 MRHNA, CDR2 SNTAGT. Trimming took off 4 bases at V and 3 bases at J, with 11 bases between the two ends. CDR3 length: 14 residues. CDR3 amino acids: CASSVGSMTDTQYF. As DNA, the CDR3 is TGTGCCAGCAGTGTCGGGAGTATGACAGATACGCAGTATTTT.

The chain has TRBV28 and TRBJ1-1; TRBD1 might be the D (5 bases). Trimming removed 6 bases from V and 11 bases from J, with 13 bases in between. The germline CDR1 and CDR2 sequences are MDHEN and SYDVKM. The CDR3 sequence is 11 residues long. The CDR3, as DNA: TGTGCCAGCAGAGAAGGGGTGGTTGCTTTCTTT. Amino acids: CASREGVVAFF.

The CDR3 DNA follows: TGTGCCAGCATGGGGGGGACAGGTAACCCCACCGGGGAGCTGTTTTTT. Translating gives CASMGGTGNPTGELFF. V gene TRBV2 combines with J gene TRBJ2-2; D is possibly TRBD1 (8 bases). V lost 7 bases and J lost 4, with 19 bases in between. This CDR3 has 16 amino acids. Germline V gene data show CDR1 as SNHLY and CDR2 as FYNNEI.

The gene calls are TRBV15 and TRBJ1-1, with D unclear. Germline CDR1 LNHNV, CDR2 YYDKDF (reference sequence). Deletions cut 2 bases from V and 1 base from J, with 8 bases between. The CDR3 runs to 14 residues. As DNA, the CDR3 is TGTGCCACCAGCAGACAGGTGGGGAACACTGAAGCTTTCTTT. Amino acid sequence: CATSRQVGNTEAFF.

The chain is built from TRBV25-1 and TRBJ2-6, with TRBD1 matching over 8 bases. CDR1 and CDR2 from the germline V gene are MGHDK and SYGVNS. The CDR3 has 16 amino acids. Germline trimming cut 4 bases from V and 0 bases from J; bases unmatched to any gene: 2. The CDR3: CASSVTGGSGANVLTF. The CDR3 bases are TGTGCCAGCAGTGTCACAGGGGGCTCTGGGGCCAACGTCCTGACTTTC.

V usage is TRBV28 and J usage is TRBJ1-6; TRBD1 matches at 10 bases. Losses at the gene ends were 2 bases for V and 6 bases for J; bases not matched to a gene: 1. Germline V gives CDR1 MDHEN, CDR2 SYDVKM. This CDR3 has 15 residues. CDR3 bases: TGTGCCAGCAGTTTAGGGACAGGGGTTAATTCACCCCTCCACTTT. This gives the protein CASSLGTGVNSPLHF.

V gene TRBV6-5 combines with J gene TRBJ1-1, with 8 positions matching TRBD1. Germline CDR1 is MNHEY and CDR2 is SVGAGI. This CDR3 region has 15 residues. Trimming took 6 bases from V and 0 from J; bases not matched to a gene: 6. This CDR3 is CASRLDRALNTEAFF. In DNA, the CDR3 is TGTGCCAGCAGACTGGACAGGGCCCTGAACACTGAAGCTTTCTTT.

The CDR3 bases are TGTGCCAGCAGCTTGTTTTCGAGCTCCTACGAGCAGTACTTC. It specifies CASSLFSSSYEQYF. The rearrangement links TRBV5-5 to TRBJ2-7; D unclear. The CDR3 is 14 amino acids. CDR1 SGHKS and CDR2 YYEKEE come from the germline V gene (reference sequence). Trimming removed 1 base at V and 0 bases at J, with 8 bases between.

V and J are TRBV30 and TRBJ2-7, with D possibly being TRBD2 (5 bases). Between the trimmed V and J ends, which lost 3 bases and 0 bases, there was a span of 12 bases. Germline V gene sequence: CDR1 GTSNPN, CDR2 SVGIG (reference sequence). This CDR3 is built from 14 residues. This chain's CDR3 is CAWREQRTSYEQYF. The CDR3 DNA reads TGTGCCTGGAGAGAACAGCGGACCTCCTACGAGCAGTACTTC.

This chain links TRBV19 with TRBJ2-7; 9 positions agree with TRBD1. The CDR3 is 14 amino acids. Unmatched junction bases numbered 4, after V lost 6 bases and J lost 1 base. The V gene's germline CDR1 is LNHDA and CDR2 SQIVND (reference sequence). The CDR3 nucleotides are TGTGCCAGTAGACCAGGGACAGGGTCCTACGAGCAGTACTTC. This sequence encodes CASRPGTGSYEQYF.